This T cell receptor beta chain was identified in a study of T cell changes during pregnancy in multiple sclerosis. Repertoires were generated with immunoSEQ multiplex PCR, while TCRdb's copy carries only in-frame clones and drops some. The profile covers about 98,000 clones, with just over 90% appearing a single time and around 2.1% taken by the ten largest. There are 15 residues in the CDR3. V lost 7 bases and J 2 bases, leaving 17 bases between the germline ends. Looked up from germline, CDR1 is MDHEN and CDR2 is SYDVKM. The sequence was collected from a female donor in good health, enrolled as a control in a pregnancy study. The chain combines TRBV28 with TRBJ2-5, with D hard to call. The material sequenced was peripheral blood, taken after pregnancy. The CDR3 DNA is TGTGCCAGCACGATAGGTGGGCAGATTCAAGAGACCCAGTACTTC. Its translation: CASTIGGQIQETQYF.